What follows are 3 T cell receptor beta chains derived from one specimen sequenced in a study of identical twins. Using its own MiXCR run on the 5' RACE reads, TCRdb lists one record per CDR3 protein. The table lists some 500,000 distinct CDR3 sequences, over 12% of them singletons, with about 0.52% in the top ten. This sample also appeared in a second study, on yellow fever vaccine responses in identical twins.

Sequencing was done on a sample of CD4+ T cells sorted from blood. The receptors derive from a woman aged 18 to 35 in good health.

This rearrangement joins TRBV9 to TRBJ2-1; TRBD1 matches 7 bases. CDR3 length: 13 residues. J gave up 10 bases and V 4 bases, and 8 bases lay outside the gene matches. Germline CDR1 and CDR2: SGDLS and YYNGEE. DNA for the CDR3: TGTGCCAGCAGCCCAGCAGGGGGACGGGAGCAGTTCTTC. Encoded protein: CASSPAGGREQFF.

This clonotype was counted a few times. The chain employs TRBV6-2 or TRBV6-3 and TRBJ2-3; 9 nucleotides line up with TRBD2. Trimming cost V 7 bases and J 2 bases; bases outside gene matches: 13. The CDR3 extends over 17 amino acids. The V gene's germline CDR1 is MNHEY and CDR2 SVGEGT. Here the CDR3 reads CASTLGGAGGFTDTQYF. The CDR3 region has the DNA TGTGCCAGCACCCTAGGAGGAGCGGGGGGATTCACAGATACGCAGTATTTT.

This clonotype has a handful of counts. This sequence joins TRBV10-2 and TRBJ1-1, with D perhaps matching TRBD1 (6 bases). V shed 6 bases and J shed 1 base, with 18 bases lying between them. This CDR3 comprises 16 residues. Germline CDR1 reads WSHSY; CDR2 reads SAAADI. CDR3 coding DNA: TGCGCCAGCAGCGACGTGGGGGCTGTGGGGAACACTGAAGCTTTCTTT. It codes for CASSDVGAVGNTEAFF.